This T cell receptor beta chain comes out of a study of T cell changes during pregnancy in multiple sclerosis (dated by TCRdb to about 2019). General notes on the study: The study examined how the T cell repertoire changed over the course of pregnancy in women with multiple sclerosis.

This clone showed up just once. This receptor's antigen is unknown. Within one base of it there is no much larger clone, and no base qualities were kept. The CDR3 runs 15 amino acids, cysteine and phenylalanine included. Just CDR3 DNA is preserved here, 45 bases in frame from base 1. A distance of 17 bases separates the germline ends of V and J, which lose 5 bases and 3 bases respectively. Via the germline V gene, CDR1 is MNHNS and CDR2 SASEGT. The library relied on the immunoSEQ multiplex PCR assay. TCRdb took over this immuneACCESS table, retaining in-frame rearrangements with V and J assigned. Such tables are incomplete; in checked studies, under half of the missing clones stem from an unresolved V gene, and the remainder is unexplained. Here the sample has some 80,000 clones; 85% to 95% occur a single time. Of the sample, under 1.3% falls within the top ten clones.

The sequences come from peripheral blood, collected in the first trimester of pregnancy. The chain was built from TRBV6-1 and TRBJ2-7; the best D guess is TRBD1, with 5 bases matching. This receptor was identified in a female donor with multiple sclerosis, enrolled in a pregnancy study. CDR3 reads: CASSPRVSNNYEQYF. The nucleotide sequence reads TGTGCCAGCAGTCCCAGGGTTTCGAATAACTACGAGCAGTACTTC.